Sequencing of this T cell receptor (beta chain) was carried out in a study of PD-1 blockade in classical Hodgkin lymphoma. The study, taken as a whole, reports: Complete responders had baseline diversity similar to newly diagnosed patients. A significant rise in TCR diversity was seen by C4D1 for CD4+ cells but not for CD8+ cells.

Data came from immunoSEQ multiplex PCR; TCRdb stores just in-frame clones and leaves some out. The table lists 100,000 to 120,000 clones, 80% to 90% of them singletons, with 15% to 20% in the top ten. Of note for this clone: Its matching antigen is unknown.

Each of the patients experienced relapse following autologous stem cell transplantation, and their brentuximab vedotin exposure differed. Progressive disease, partial response or complete response was each patient's best response. Trimming at V came to 8 bases and at J to 5 bases, leaving 3 bases not matched to a gene. Germline assignment: CDR1 LGHNA and CDR2 YNFKEQ. This CDR3 has 12 amino acids. The sequenced sample was peripheral blood mononuclear cells (PBMCs), obtained before the second cycle of nivolumab. The sequence came from a human donor with classical Hodgkin lymphoma. This sequence joins TRBV4-2 and TRBJ2-1, with 7 bases lining up with TRBD2. CDR3 in amino acids: CASEGGHNEQFF. In DNA form, the CDR3 reads TGTGCCAGCGAGGGAGGGCACAATGAGCAGTTCTTC.